This T cell receptor beta chain appears in the sequencing data of a study of cytomegalovirus exposure and HLA in healthy donors. 60 Vbeta and 13 Jbeta primers were used in PCR. The protocol was immunoSEQ multiplex PCR, while the TCRdb copy is restricted to in-frame clones and leaves out a portion. The data show about 170,000 clones, 84% seen once. This CDR3 spans 13 amino acids. The V gene lost 10 bases and the J gene lost 3 bases, with 16 bases spanning the gap. Per the germline V gene, CDR1 is MDHEN and CDR2 is SYDVKM. The sample was PBMCs. The chain is built from TRBV28 and TRBJ2-7, with D unclear. This receptor was taken from a girl between 10 and 17 years old in good health and CMV-seropositive. The CDR3 loop is CATNSLLGYEQYF. CDR3 in DNA: TGTGCCACCAACAGCCTCCTCGGCTACGAGCAGTACTTC.